This T cell receptor beta chain was sequenced for a study of PD-1 blockade in classical Hodgkin lymphoma. Using immunoSEQ multiplex PCR, the repertoire was profiled, and TCRdb retains in-frame clones only, with some absent. The sample records around 36,000 clones, around 86% being singletons. CDR1 and CDR2 (germline): SGHRS, YFSETQ. With 2 bases removed from V and 8 bases from J, the gap between germline ends came to 10 bases. CDR3 length: 12 amino acids. Each and every patient relapsed after autologous stem cell transplantation, and patients got differing brentuximab vedotin exposure. The source was peripheral blood mononuclear cells (PBMCs), collected at baseline. This TCR was recovered from a human donor with classical Hodgkin lymphoma. The chain links TRBV5-1 to TRBJ1-1; D is uncertain. The CDR3 nucleotides are TGCGCCAGCAGCTTCGGCCTTACCGAAGCTTTCTTT. Its protein product is CASSFGLTEAFF.